This TCR beta chain was recorded in a study of molecular identifiers for immune sequencing clone quantification (dated by TCRdb to the late 2010s). About the study as a whole: For a replicate experiment, RNA from approximately 20,000 or 100,000 naive CD8 T cells was divided into five aliquots, and four of the five aliquots were sequenced. The study was a methods study using CD8 T cells to benchmark molecular-identifier clustering-based TCR repertoire sequencing (MIDCIRS) and TCR RNA copy counting. Overall results and qualifications from the work: Modeling estimated 3 to 3.5 recovered TCR RNA copies per cell, compared with about 9.3 by digital PCR, which implies about 30% capture efficiency. When barcode sub-clustering was omitted, TCR diversity was inflated by chimeric consensus sequences, with chimeras reaching as high as 47%. Spiked-in Jurkat TCR RNA (roughly 10 copies' worth), which is not part of the donor repertoire, was contained in the naive libraries. In CMV-specific effector cells, clones with more than 20 RNA copies accounted for over 97% of molecules, whereas in naive cells such clones accounted for under 1%. Highly expanded clone sizes could be underestimated because identical TCR molecules may share a barcode. A single cell's worth of spiked-in Jurkat TCR RNA was reported detectable even among one million naive CD8 T cells.

The receptor library was made with PCR. TCRdb lists the instrument as Illumina HiSeq 4000. Bulk TCR libraries were generated as previously described, with the TCR primers listed in Table S5 used. Total RNA was purified with the Qiagen AllPrep DNA/RNA kit. Before analysis, reads from multiple sequencing runs of one library were combined. The study's own analysis went as follows. Reads were retained only if their TCR constant sequence matched exactly, and those retained reads were trimmed to 150 nt and grouped according to their 12-nt molecular barcodes. Within each barcode group, reads were sub-clustered at a 15% Levenshtein threshold, and quality-weighted consensus sequences were built per RNA molecule. Non-functional sequences were filtered out, along with any lower-count sequence sitting one edit away from another sequence. Based on fitting two negative binomial distributions, any barcode sub-cluster with under 20% of the maximum read count was discarded. TCRdb reprocessed the public reads (quality trimming at Q25 with fastp, clone calling with MiXCR) and kept in-frame beta chains. Rows matching on CDR3 protein sequence are summarized as one entry with the most common DNA and genes. Here the V and J calls rest on TCRdb's processing, not on the authors' analysis. The sample table shows about half a million distinct CDR3 sequences, and 20% to 25% are seen once. The top ten clones comprise under 0.85% of the sample.

Libraries of naive CD8 T cells were built from approximately 20,000 to 1,000,000 sorted cells, with 10%, 30% or 50% of the purified RNA used. Naive CD8 T cells, defined as CD8+CD4-CCR7+CD45RA+, were FACS-sorted into RLT Plus buffer on a BD FACSAria II. Detection sensitivity was tested by spiking Jurkat RNA equal to some 11 TCR copies' worth into samples containing roughly 17,000-1,000,000 naive CD8 T cells. CD8 T cells were enriched with RosetteSep CD8+ T Cell Enrichment Cocktail and Ficoll-Paque, followed by ACK red cell lysis. V is clipped by 1 base and J by 8 bases, and the sequence between their germline boundaries is 9 bases long. The CDR3 runs 13 amino acids, cysteine and phenylalanine included. Only the CDR3 part of the read is kept: 39 bases, read in frame from the first base. For CDR1 and CDR2, the germline V gene lists SGHVS and FQNEAQ. In this sample, this clonotype turned up many times. No cognate antigen has been identified for it. No base quality values were provided; no much bigger clone lies one nucleotide off.

Sequencing used naive CD8+ T cells from blood, with Jurkat cell RNA spiked in. The sample's cell subset or site label, decoded: FACS-sorted CD8+CD4-CCR7+CD45RA+ naive T cells. Here the chain combines TRBV7-8 and TRBJ2-1; no D gene call is confident. This TCR came from a human donor in good health. Some libraries in this study had Jurkat cell RNA spiked in. At the DNA level, the sequence is TGTGCCAGCAGCTTAGAACTGAAGTATGAGCAGTTCTTC. Its protein reads: CASSLELKYEQFF.